This T cell receptor (beta chain) was profiled in a study of blood T cell repertoires in COVID-19. Turning to the study itself: Some COVID-19 samples were acute and others convalescent; all came from the United States, Italy and Spain. T cells, B-cell-depleted T cells, or PBMCs provided the cDNA or gDNA that served as material.

Original data processing: Amplified reference gene primers provided the basis for estimating nucleated cell counts. TCRdb's table, derived via immunoSEQ multiplex PCR, lists solely in-frame clones and lacks some. The DNA was the basis for D and trimming; V, J and clone size are from that table. The sample holds about 140,000 clones, over 70% seen once. The V and J ends lost 5 bases and 9 bases respectively, with 15 bases between them. Looked up from germline, CDR1 is SGHNT and CDR2 is YYREEE (reference sequence). The CDR3 consists of 14 residues. The chain combines TRBV5-4 with TRBJ1-6; TRBD1 is a possible D gene (6 bases). This TCR derives from a woman in her forties or fifties with acute or convalescent COVID-19. Sequencing was performed on peripheral blood. In DNA form, the CDR3 reads TGTGCCAGCAGGAGCGGGGGGGCGGGTTCACCCCTCCACTTT. Amino acid sequence: CASRSGGAGSPLHF.